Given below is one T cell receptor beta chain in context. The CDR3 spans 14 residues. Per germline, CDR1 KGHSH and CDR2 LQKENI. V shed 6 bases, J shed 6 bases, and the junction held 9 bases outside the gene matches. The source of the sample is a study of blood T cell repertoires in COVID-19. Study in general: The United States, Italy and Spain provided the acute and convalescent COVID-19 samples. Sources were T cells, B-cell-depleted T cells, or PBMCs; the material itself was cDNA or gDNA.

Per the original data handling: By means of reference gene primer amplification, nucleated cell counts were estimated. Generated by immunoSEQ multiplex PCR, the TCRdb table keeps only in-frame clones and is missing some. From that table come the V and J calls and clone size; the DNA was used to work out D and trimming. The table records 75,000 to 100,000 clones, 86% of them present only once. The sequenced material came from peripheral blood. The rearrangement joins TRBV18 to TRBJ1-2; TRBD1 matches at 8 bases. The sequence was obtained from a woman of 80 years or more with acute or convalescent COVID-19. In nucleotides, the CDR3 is TGTGCCAGCTCCCCAGGGGGCGTCCGGGATGGCTACACCTTC. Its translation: CASSPGGVRDGYTF.